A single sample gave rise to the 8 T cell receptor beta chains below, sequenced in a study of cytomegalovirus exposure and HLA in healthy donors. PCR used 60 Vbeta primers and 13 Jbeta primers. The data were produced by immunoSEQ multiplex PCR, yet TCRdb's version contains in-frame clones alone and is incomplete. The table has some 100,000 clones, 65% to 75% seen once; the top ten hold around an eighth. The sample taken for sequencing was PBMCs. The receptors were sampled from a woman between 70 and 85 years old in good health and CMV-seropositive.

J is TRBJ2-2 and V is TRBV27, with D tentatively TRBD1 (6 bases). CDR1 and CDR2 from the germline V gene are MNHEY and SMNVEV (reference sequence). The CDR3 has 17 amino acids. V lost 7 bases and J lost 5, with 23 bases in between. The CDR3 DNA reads TGTGCCAGCATGCACCTCCGGGACATACGGTATACCGGGGAGCTGTTTTTT. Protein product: CASMHLRDIRYTGELFF.

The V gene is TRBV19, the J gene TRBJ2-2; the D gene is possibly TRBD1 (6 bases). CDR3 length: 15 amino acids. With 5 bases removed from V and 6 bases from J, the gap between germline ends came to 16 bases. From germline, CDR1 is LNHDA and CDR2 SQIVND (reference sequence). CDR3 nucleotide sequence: TGTGCCAGTAGTTATCTATCCAGGGGTGCCGGGGAGCTGTTTTTT. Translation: CASSYLSRGAGELFF.

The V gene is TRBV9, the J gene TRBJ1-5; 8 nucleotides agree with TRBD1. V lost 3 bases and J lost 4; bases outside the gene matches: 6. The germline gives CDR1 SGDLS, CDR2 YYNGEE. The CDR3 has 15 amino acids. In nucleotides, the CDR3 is TGTGCCAGCAGCGGAGGGGACAGGTCGAATCAGCCCCAGCATTTT. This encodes CASSGGDRSNQPQHF.

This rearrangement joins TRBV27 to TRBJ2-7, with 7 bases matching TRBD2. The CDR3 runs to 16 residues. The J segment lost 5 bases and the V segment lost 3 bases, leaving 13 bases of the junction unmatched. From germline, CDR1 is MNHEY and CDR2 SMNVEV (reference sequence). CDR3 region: CASSFLPLAGANEQYF. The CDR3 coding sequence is TGTGCCAGCAGTTTTCTACCCCTGGCGGGAGCCAACGAGCAGTACTTC.

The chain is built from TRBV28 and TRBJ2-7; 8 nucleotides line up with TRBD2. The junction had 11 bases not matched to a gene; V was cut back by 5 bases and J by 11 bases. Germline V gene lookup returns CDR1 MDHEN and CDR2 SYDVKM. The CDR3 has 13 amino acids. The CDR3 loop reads CASSSPGTSDKYF. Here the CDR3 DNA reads TGTGCCAGCAGTAGCCCTGGGACTAGTGATAAGTACTTC.

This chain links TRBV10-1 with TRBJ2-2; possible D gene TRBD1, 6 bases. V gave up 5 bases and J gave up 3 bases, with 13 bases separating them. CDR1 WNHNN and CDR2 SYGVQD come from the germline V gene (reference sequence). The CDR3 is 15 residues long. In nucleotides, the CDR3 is TGCGCCAGCAGTTTTGGACAGATAGACACCGGGGAGCTGTTTTTT. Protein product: CASSFGQIDTGELFF.

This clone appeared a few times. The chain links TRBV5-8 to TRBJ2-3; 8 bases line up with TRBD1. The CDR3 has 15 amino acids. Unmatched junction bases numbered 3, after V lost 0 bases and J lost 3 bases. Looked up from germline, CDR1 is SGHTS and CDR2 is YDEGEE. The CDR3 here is CASSLGDRNTDTQYF. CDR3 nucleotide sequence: TGTGCCAGCAGCTTGGGGGACAGGAATACAGATACGCAGTATTTT.

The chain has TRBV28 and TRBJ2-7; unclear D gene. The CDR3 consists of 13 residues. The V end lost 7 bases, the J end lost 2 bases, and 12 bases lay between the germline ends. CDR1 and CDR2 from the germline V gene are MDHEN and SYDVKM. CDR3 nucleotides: TGTGCCAGCACTTCCTCCCCTGCCTACGAGCAGTACTTC. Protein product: CASTSSPAYEQYF.